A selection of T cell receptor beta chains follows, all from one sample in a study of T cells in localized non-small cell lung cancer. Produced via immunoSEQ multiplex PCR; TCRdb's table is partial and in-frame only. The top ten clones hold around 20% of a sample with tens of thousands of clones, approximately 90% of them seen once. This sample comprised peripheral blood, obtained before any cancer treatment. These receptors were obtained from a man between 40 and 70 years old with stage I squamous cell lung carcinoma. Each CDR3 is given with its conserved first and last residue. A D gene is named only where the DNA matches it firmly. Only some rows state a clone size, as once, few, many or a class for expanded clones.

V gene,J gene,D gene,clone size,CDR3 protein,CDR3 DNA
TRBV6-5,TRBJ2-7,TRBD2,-,CASSRTSGISYEQYF,TGTGCCAGCAGTCGGACTAGCGGGATCTCCTACGAGCAGTACTTC
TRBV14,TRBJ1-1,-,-,CASSQGGNTEAFF,TGTGCCAGCAGCCAAGGTGGCAACACTGAAGCTTTCTTT
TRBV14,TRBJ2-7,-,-,CASSQDLANEQYF,TGTGCCAGCAGCCAAGATTTGGCCAACGAGCAGTACTTC
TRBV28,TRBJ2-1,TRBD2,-,CASSFTPERGHEQFF,TGTGCCAGCAGTTTCACCCCCGAGCGGGGGCATGAGCAGTTCTTC
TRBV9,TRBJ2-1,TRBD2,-,CASSVSKGETSGLNEQFF,TGTGCCAGCAGCGTAAGTAAAGGGGAGACTAGCGGTCTTAATGAGCAGTTCTTC
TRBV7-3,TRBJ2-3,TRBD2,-,CASSLFGGGGTDTQYF,TGTGCCAGCAGCTTATTCGGGGGAGGGGGCACAGATACGCAGTATTTT
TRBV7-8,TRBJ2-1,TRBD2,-,CASTGTSVPYNEQFF,TGTGCCAGCACCGGGACTAGCGTTCCATACAATGAGCAGTTCTTC
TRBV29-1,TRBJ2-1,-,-,CSGGGRGDEQFF,TGCAGCGGTGGGGGTCGTGGGGATGAGCAGTTCTTC
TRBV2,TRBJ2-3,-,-,CASCRDTDTQYF,TGTGCCAGCTGCAGGGACACAGATACGCAGTATTTT
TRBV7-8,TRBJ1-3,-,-,CASSLWTASGNTIYF,TGTGCCAGCAGCCTTTGGACAGCGTCTGGAAACACCATATATTTT
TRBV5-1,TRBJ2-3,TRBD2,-,CASHLAGGRTDTQYF,TGCGCCAGCCATCTAGCGGGAGGGCGCACAGATACGCAGTATTTT
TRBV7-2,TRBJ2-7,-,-,CASSLAATYEQYF,TGTGCCAGCAGCTTAGCCGCTACCTACGAGCAGTACTTC
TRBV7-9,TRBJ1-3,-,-,CASWEGTRNTIYF,TGTGCCAGCTGGGAGGGTACCAGAAACACCATATATTTT
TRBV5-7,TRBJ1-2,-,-,CASSPMEGRGINYGYTF,TGTGCCAGCAGCCCCATGGAAGGGAGGGGGATTAACTATGGCTACACCTTC
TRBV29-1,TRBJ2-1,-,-,CSGFRDTYNEQFF,TGCAGCGGGTTCCGGGACACCTACAATGAGCAGTTCTTC
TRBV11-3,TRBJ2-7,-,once,CASSHGIRSYEQYF,TGTGCCAGCAGCCACGGTATCAGGTCCTACGAGCAGTACTTC
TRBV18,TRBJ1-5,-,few,CASSPEQGSNQPQHF,TGTGCCAGCTCACCAGAACAGGGAAGCAATCAGCCCCAGCATTTT
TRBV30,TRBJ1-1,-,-,CAARGNTEAFF,TGTGCCGCTCGGGGGAACACTGAAGCTTTCTTT
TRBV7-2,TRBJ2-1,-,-,CASSSSPYNEQFF,TGTGCCAGCAGCTCTTCCCCCTACAATGAGCAGTTCTTC
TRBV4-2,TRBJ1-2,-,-,CASSQGLRGDYGYTF,TGTGCCAGCAGCCAAGGGTTGAGGGGCGACTATGGCTACACCTTC
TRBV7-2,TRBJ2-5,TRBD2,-,CASRPPGLQYQETQYF,TGTGCCAGCAGGCCTCCGGGACTACAGTACCAAGAGACCCAGTACTTC
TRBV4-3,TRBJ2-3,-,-,CASSQEDSGADTQYF,TGCGCCAGCAGCCAGGAGGATAGTGGCGCAGATACGCAGTATTTT
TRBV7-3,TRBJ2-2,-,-,CASSIANTGELFF,TGTGCCAGCAGCATTGCCAACACCGGGGAGCTGTTTTTT
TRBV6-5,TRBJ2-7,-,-,CASSFQSSYEQYF,TGTGCCAGCAGTTTCCAGAGCTCCTACGAGCAGTACTTC
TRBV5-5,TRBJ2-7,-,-,CASSRIGGGDEQYF,TGTGCCAGCAGCCGAATTGGCGGGGGCGACGAGCAGTACTTC
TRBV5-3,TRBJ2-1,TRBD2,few,CARSNLRTSGRENEQFF,TGTGCCAGAAGCAATCTCCGGACTAGCGGGAGGGAAAATGAGCAGTTCTTC
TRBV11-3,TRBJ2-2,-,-,CASSFDNTGELFF,TGTGCCAGCAGCTTCGACAACACCGGGGAGCTGTTTTTT
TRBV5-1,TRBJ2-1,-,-,CASSLPGEEQFF,TGCGCCAGCAGCTTGCCGGGGGAGGAGCAGTTCTTC
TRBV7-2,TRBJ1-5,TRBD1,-,CASSLAGQGGNQPQHF,TGTGCCAGCAGCCTTGCGGGACAGGGCGGCAATCAGCCCCAGCATTTT
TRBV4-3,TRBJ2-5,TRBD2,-,CASSQGSGRAGGQETQYF,TGCGCCAGCAGCCAAGGCAGCGGGAGGGCCGGGGGGCAAGAGACCCAGTACTTC
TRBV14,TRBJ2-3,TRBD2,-,CASSLLAGGLTDTQYF,TGTGCCAGCAGCCTTTTAGCGGGAGGGCTCACAGATACGCAGTATTTT
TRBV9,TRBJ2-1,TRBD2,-,CASSVASSGYNEQFF,TGTGCCAGCAGCGTAGCGTCTAGCGGGTACAATGAGCAGTTCTTC
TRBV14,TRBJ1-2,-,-,CASSQGTYGYGYTF,TGTGCCAGCAGCCAAGGGACATACGGCTATGGCTACACCTTC
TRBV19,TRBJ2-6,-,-,CASSNPSGANVLTF,TGTGCCAGTAGTAATCCGAGTGGGGCCAACGTCCTGACTTTC
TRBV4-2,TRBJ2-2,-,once,CASSQESGNTGELFF,TGTGCCAGCAGCCAAGAATCCGGTAACACCGGGGAGCTGTTTTTT
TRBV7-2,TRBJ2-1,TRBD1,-,CASSSRQGNNEQFF,TGTGCCAGCAGCTCTCGACAGGGGAACAATGAGCAGTTCTTC
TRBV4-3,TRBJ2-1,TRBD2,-,CASSLSGGGSYNEQFF,TGCGCCAGCAGCCTTAGTGGCGGGGGCTCCTACAATGAGCAGTTCTTC
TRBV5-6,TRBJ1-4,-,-,CASSLEAGAVHEKLFF,TGTGCCAGCAGCTTGGAGGCAGGGGCCGTGCATGAAAAACTGTTTTTT
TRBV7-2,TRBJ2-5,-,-,CASSLAAPGQGTGKTQYF,TGTGCCAGCAGCTTAGCTGCTCCGGGACAAGGGACCGGAAAGACCCAGTACTTC
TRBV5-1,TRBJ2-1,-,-,CASSPPDSSSYNEQFF,TGCGCCAGCAGCCCTCCCGACTCGAGCTCCTACAATGAGCAGTTCTTC
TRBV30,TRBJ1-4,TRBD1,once,CAWRPDRGEEKLFF,TGTGCCTGGAGGCCGGACAGGGGTGAAGAAAAACTGTTTTTT
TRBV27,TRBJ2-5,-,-,CASSRWGEGKTQYF,TGTGCCAGCAGTAGGTGGGGAGAGGGAAAGACCCAGTACTTC